The 21 T cell receptor beta chains reported below all come from one sample, sequenced in a study of blood T cells in healthy people across ages. Next came a second PCR, run for about 6 to 11 cycles, which used a sample-barcoded 5' primer along with a J-beta primer mix. Each CDR3 protein is one row after TCRdb ran MiXCR on the 5' RACE reads. The table shows 850,000 to 1,000,000 distinct CDR3 sequences, with about 48% occurring only once. Material: blood. These receptors were taken from a man in his thirties or forties in good health.

V and J are TRBV13 and TRBJ2-3; TRBD2 agrees at 7 bases. The CDR3 extends over 14 amino acids. J was trimmed by 4 bases and V by 2 bases; bases with no gene match: 3. CDR1 is PRHDT and CDR2 is FYEKMQ in the germline V gene (reference sequence). Here the CDR3 DNA reads TGTGCCAGCAGCTTAAAACGGGGGGCAGATACGCAGTATTTT. This sequence encodes CASSLKRGADTQYF.

This clonotype has just a few counts. J is TRBJ1-6 and V is TRBV20-1; maybe TRBD1 (5 bases). CDR3 length: 17 residues. The V end was cut by 0 bases, the J end by 7 bases, with 19 bases between. The germline CDR1 and CDR2 sequences are DFQATT and SNEGSKA (reference sequence). In DNA, the CDR3 is TGCAGTGCTAGAGATAAGCCCCGTCCGGGGCGCAATTCACCCCTCCACTTT. This translates into CSARDKPRPGRNSPLHF.

This clonotype has just a few counts. The CDR3 protein is CSARDSPTEQYF. The CDR3 bases are TGCAGTGCTAGAGATTCCCCAACCGAGCAGTACTTC. V is TRBV20-1 and J is TRBJ2-7; D call uncertain. The CDR3 is 12 residues long. Trimming left V 0 bases short and J 6 bases short, with 9 bases between. Germline loops: CDR1 DFQATT, CDR2 SNEGSKA (reference sequence).

This clonotype has a handful of counts. The chain combines TRBV7-2 with TRBJ2-5, with D perhaps TRBD1 (5 bases). Germline V CDR1 and CDR2: SGHTA, FQGNSA. This CDR3 has 12 residues. V lost 5 bases, J lost 11 bases, and 15 bases lay in between. Here the CDR3 DNA reads TGTGCCAGCAGCACCTCCGACAGATCACAGTACTTC. This sequence encodes CASSTSDRSQYF.

The J gene is TRBJ2-1, the V gene TRBV3-1; 7 bases agree with TRBD2. The V gene end was trimmed by 2 bases and the J gene end by 0 bases; junction bases not matched to a gene: 4. This CDR3 has 16 amino acids. CDR1 is LGHDT, CDR2 YNNKEL, per germline (reference sequence). The CDR3 DNA is TGTGCCAGCAGCCAATGGGGCGGGAGCTCCTACAATGAGCAGTTCTTC. Encoded protein: CASSQWGGSSYNEQFF.

This clonotype was picked up one time. The V call is TRBV5-1, the J call TRBJ2-5, with TRBD2 matching 10 bases. Germline CDR1 SGHRS, CDR2 YFSETQ. V dropped 1 base and J dropped 13; count of bases not matched to a gene: 13. The CDR3 runs to 15 residues. CDR3 protein: CASSLSGIAGGPPYF. The CDR3, as DNA: TGCGCCAGCAGCTTGAGTGGAATAGCGGGGGGCCCTCCGTACTTC.

V gene TRBV21-1 combines with J gene TRBJ1-5; TRBD1, the table's D call, lacks a check against the DNA. TRBV21-1 is a known pseudogene. The CDR3 totals 18 residues. This CDR3 is CASSRGDREPDSNQPQHF. The CDR3 bases are TGTGCCAGCAGCAGAGGGGACAGGGAGCCTGATAGCAATCAGCCCCAGCATTTT.

In its sample, this clonotype was seen a few times. This rearrangement joins TRBV6-5 to TRBJ2-1; 12 bases agree with TRBD2. CDR1 is MNHEY and CDR2 is SVGAGI in the germline V gene. The CDR3 contains 17 residues. J gave up 9 bases and V 4 bases, and 13 bases lay outside the gene matches. CDR3 in amino acids: CASSSISSGGASFEQFF. CDR3 in DNA: TGTGCCAGCAGTTCGATCTCTAGCGGGGGGGCCTCGTTTGAGCAGTTCTTC.

The chain uses TRBV21-1 and TRBJ2-7; TRBD1, as called in the table, went unchecked against the DNA. TRBV21-1 is assigned pseudogene status. The CDR3 loop spans 15 amino acids. The CDR3, as DNA: TGTGCCAGCAGCAAAGATTCAAGGGACAGGGGGCCCCAGTACTTC. Its translation: CASSKDSRDRGPQYF.

This clonotype was seen many times. V and J are TRBV7-9 and TRBJ2-7, with 8 bases fitting TRBD1. Germline V gene data show CDR1 as SEHNR and CDR2 as FQNEAQ (reference sequence). The CDR3 spans 13 residues. V trimming: 5 bases; J trimming: 3 bases; junction bases outside the gene matches: 3. The CDR3 sequence: CASSPDRGYEQYF. DNA for the CDR3: TGTGCCAGCAGCCCCGACAGGGGCTACGAGCAGTACTTC.

The J gene is TRBJ1-2, the V gene TRBV20-1; TRBD1 might be the D (6 bases). The V gene lost 6 bases and the J gene lost 5 bases, with 25 bases spanning the gap. The CDR3 runs 16 residues. From germline, CDR1 is DFQATT and CDR2 SNEGSKA (reference sequence). The CDR3 spells CSATPAQGREGYGYTF. CDR3 nucleotide sequence: TGCAGTGCCACCCCTGCCCAGGGGCGGGAAGGTTATGGCTACACCTTC.

The chain is built from TRBV3-1 and TRBJ1-2; unclear D gene. This CDR3 region has 15 residues. V was clipped by 1 base and J by 5 bases, with 14 bases between them. Germline V gives CDR1 LGHDT, CDR2 YNNKEL (reference sequence). The CDR3 region is CASSQVPSTPYGYTF. CDR3 bases: TGTGCCAGCAGCCAAGTACCGAGCACCCCTTATGGCTACACCTTC.

This clonotype was found a few times. This chain uses TRBV9 with TRBJ2-1, with 8 bases fitting TRBD2. Germline CDR1 reads SGDLS; CDR2 reads YYNGEE. CDR3 length equals 15 residues. V shed 0 bases, J shed 9 bases, and the junction held 8 bases outside the gene matches. CDR3 sequence: CASSVEGSGAGEQFF. CDR3 in DNA: TGTGCCAGCAGCGTAGAAGGTAGCGGGGCCGGTGAGCAGTTCTTC.

The chain couples TRBV6-1 to TRBJ2-1; D uncertain. Germline V CDR1 and CDR2: MNHNS, SASEGT. With 6 bases removed from V and 9 bases from J, the gap between germline ends came to 12 bases. The CDR3 is 12 amino acids. The chain's CDR3 is CASSEQWGEQFF. DNA of the CDR3: TGTGCCAGCAGCGAACAGTGGGGTGAGCAGTTCTTC.

In its sample, this clonotype was seen a few times. The V call is TRBV4-2, the J call TRBJ2-3; no definite D call. The CDR3 runs 17 residues. Germline CDR1 is LGHNA and CDR2 is YNFKEQ. Trimming removed 2 bases at V and 0 bases at J, with 15 bases between. CDR3 in DNA: TGTGCCAGCAGCCAACTCACCGGGCAGGTCAGCACAGATACGCAGTATTTT. Its protein product is CASSQLTGQVSTDTQYF.

This clonotype was seen repeatedly, ten times or more. J is TRBJ2-7 and V is TRBV6-6; possibly TRBD1 for D (6 bases). This CDR3 is built from 12 residues. Germline values: CDR1 MNHNY, CDR2 SVGAGI (reference sequence). With 7 bases removed from V and 1 base from J, the gap between germline ends came to 8 bases. CDR3 sequence: CASTGQSYEQYF. CDR3 DNA sequence: TGTGCCAGCACCGGACAGTCCTACGAGCAGTACTTC.

The chain has TRBV25-1 and TRBJ2-7; D might be TRBD1 (5 bases). V was cut by 6 bases and J by 0 bases, with 12 bases left in between. This CDR3 comprises 14 residues. Looked up from germline, CDR1 is MGHDK and CDR2 is SYGVNS. CDR3 region: CASRATENSYEQYF. The CDR3 nucleotides read TGTGCCAGCAGAGCGACAGAAAACTCCTACGAGCAGTACTTC.

The chain recombines TRBV4-2 with TRBJ2-7, with TRBD2 matching 11 bases. This CDR3 comprises 16 residues. Per germline, CDR1 LGHNA and CDR2 YNFKEQ. Losses at the gene ends were 3 bases for V and 6 bases for J; bases not matched to a gene: 10. CDR3 DNA sequence: TGTGCCAGCAGCCATCCACTAGCGGGGGAAGGAGGCGAGCAGTACTTC. Translating gives CASSHPLAGEGGEQYF.

V is TRBV30 and J is TRBJ2-1; no definite D call. The length of the CDR3 is 14 residues. In germline, CDR1 is GTSNPN, CDR2 SVGIG (reference sequence). Trimming removed 4 bases from V and 3 bases from J, with 13 bases in between. Here the CDR3 DNA reads TGTGCCTGGAAACAACTGTACAACTACAATGAGCAGTTCTTC. Encoded protein: CAWKQLYNYNEQFF.

The chain links TRBV28 to TRBJ2-5; D is unresolved. The J call is doubtful: the DNA matches TRBJ2-7 better. The CDR3 spans 15 residues. Germline V gene sequence: CDR1 MDHEN, CDR2 SYDVKM. CDR3 sequence (DNA): TGTGCCAGCACTCCCTCGACCGGAAGGCCCTCCGAGCAGTACTTC. Translating gives CASTPSTGRPSEQYF.

This clonotype was detected a few times. This chain connects TRBV27 to TRBJ2-7; TRBD1 aligns across 8 bases. The trim removed 6 bases at V and 5 bases at J, leaving 6 bases unmatched. The CDR3 is 13 amino acids. Germline V CDR1 and CDR2: MNHEY, SMNVEV (reference sequence). CDR3 nucleotides: TGTGCCAGCAGGGAGCAGGGGGCAAACGAGCAGTACTTC. Translated: CASREQGANEQYF.